These 2 T cell receptor beta chains originate from one sample sequenced in a study of cytomegalovirus exposure and HLA in healthy donors. With 60 Vbeta and 13 Jbeta primers, the PCR was carried out. The protocol was immunoSEQ multiplex PCR, while the TCRdb copy is restricted to in-frame clones and leaves out a portion. The sample consists of about 120,000 clones, 9% to 10% of them appearing once. The sample consisted of PBMCs. The receptor set was obtained from a man aged 25 to 45 in good health and CMV-seronegative.

This clone was counted between two and nine times. The gene calls are TRBV10-3 and TRBJ2-5; D is unclear. CDR3 length equals 13 residues. Germline V gene sequence: CDR1 ENHRY, CDR2 SYGVKD. The germline V and J ends were trimmed by 7 bases and 5 bases, with 14 bases remaining between them. CDR3 DNA: TGTGCCATCAACAGTAGGTTGTTGGAGACCCAGTACTTC. Its translation: CAINSRLLETQYF.

V usage is TRBV9 and J usage is TRBJ2-7; D unresolved. The CDR3 spans 16 residues. The germline CDR1 and CDR2 sequences are SGDLS and YYNGEE. Trimming removed 0 bases from V and 0 bases from J, with 13 bases in between. The CDR3 DNA is TGTGCCAGCAGCGTAGACCCGGGTGGCGGCTCCTACGAGCAGTACTTC. Protein: CASSVDPGGGSYEQYF.